A single sample gave rise to the 19 T cell receptor beta chains below, sequenced in a study of blood T cell repertoires in COVID-19 (dated by TCRdb to 2018 to 2021). Library preparation used the immunoSEQ multiplex PCR assay. Not all clones reach the TCRdb copy of this immuneACCESS table, which keeps in-frame sequences only. Checked studies attribute under half of the gap to unresolved V genes and leave the rest unexplained. The sample yields fewer than 250,000 clones; around 81% were counted once. The ten largest clones take up approximately 6.3% of the sample. The source material was peripheral blood. These receptors all stem from a woman aged 55-75 years with active or convalescent COVID-19.

The chain joins TRBV27 to TRBJ1-6; 10 nucleotides align to TRBD1. Germline CDR1 and CDR2: MNHEY and SMNVEV (reference sequence). The CDR3 has 16 residues. The V segment lost 7 bases and the J segment 5 bases; nucleotides outside the gene matches: 8. The CDR3 reads CASTRRQGANNSPLHF. The CDR3 DNA follows: TGTGCCAGCACCCGGCGACAGGGGGCGAATAATTCACCCCTCCACTTT.

The chain carries TRBV11-2 and TRBJ2-5; 7 nucleotides agree with TRBD2. Germline CDR1 is SGHAT and CDR2 is FQNNGV. V gave up 2 bases and J gave up 4 bases; unmatched junction bases: 10. The CDR3 consists of 16 residues. The CDR3 is CASSLSWRGSAETQYF. CDR3 sequence (DNA): TGTGCCAGCAGCTTAAGTTGGCGGGGGAGCGCAGAGACCCAGTACTTC.

CDR3 nucleotide sequence: TGTGCCAGTAGTATTTCACAGGTGGACTATGGCTACACCTTC. Translated: CASSISQVDYGYTF. V gene TRBV19 combines with J gene TRBJ1-2, with D possibly TRBD1 on 5 matching bases. The germline V and J ends were trimmed by 3 bases and 3 bases, with 11 bases remaining between them. This CDR3 region has 14 residues. Per the germline V gene, CDR1 is LNHDA and CDR2 is SQIVND (reference sequence).

The chain joins TRBV19 to TRBJ1-5, with 7 bases lining up with TRBD1. V gave up 8 bases and J gave up 4 bases; unmatched junction bases: 5. Per germline, CDR1 LNHDA and CDR2 SQIVND (reference sequence). CDR3 length equals 13 residues. The CDR3 DNA reads as TGTGCCAGTGGGGACAGAAATAATCAGCCCCAGCATTTT. Amino acid sequence: CASGDRNNQPQHF.

Here the CDR3 reads CASSMQTSGAGATQYF. In DNA, the CDR3 is TGCGCCAGCAGCATGCAGACTAGCGGGGCTGGGGCTACGCAGTATTTT. The chain has TRBV5-1 and TRBJ2-3, with 11 bases that match TRBD2. In germline, CDR1 is SGHRS, CDR2 YFSETQ. The CDR3 loop spans 16 amino acids. Trimming at V came to 4 bases and at J to 8 bases, leaving 12 bases not matched to a gene.

The rearrangement links TRBV15 to TRBJ2-5, with TRBD2 identical over 11 bases. This CDR3 is 16 amino acids long. V dropped 6 bases and J dropped 2; count of bases not matched to a gene: 8. Germline V lookup: CDR1 LNHNV, CDR2 YYDKDF (reference sequence). CDR3 nucleotide sequence: TGTGCCACCAGGGCCGGGACTAGCGGCAGTCAAGAGACCCAGTACTTC. Its translation is CATRAGTSGSQETQYF.

The chain has TRBV18 and TRBJ2-1; D remains unclear. The CDR3 sequence is 13 residues long. V was clipped by 3 bases and J by 3 bases, with 6 bases between them. In germline, CDR1 is KGHSH, CDR2 LQKENI. The CDR3 is CASSPVHYNEQFF. CDR3 DNA sequence: TGTGCCAGCTCACCTGTACACTACAATGAGCAGTTCTTC.

The rearrangement uses TRBV11-2 and TRBJ2-1; D may be TRBD2 (6 bases). This CDR3 is built from 16 residues. Germline V gives CDR1 SGHAT, CDR2 FQNNGV. Trimming cost V 1 base and J 3 bases, with 13 bases left between them. The CDR3: CASSLAWRDLYNEQFF. The CDR3 DNA reads as TGTGCCAGCAGCTTAGCTTGGCGGGATCTCTACAATGAGCAGTTCTTC.

The chain uses TRBV14 and TRBJ2-7, with 7 positions matching TRBD2. CDR1 is SGHDN and CDR2 is FVKESK in the germline V gene. V shed 4 bases, J shed 9 bases, and the junction held 15 bases outside the gene matches. This CDR3 is built from 15 residues. CDR3 loop: CASSPTYGGRAWQYF. Written as DNA, the CDR3 is TGTGCCAGCAGCCCAACCTATGGTGGGAGGGCCTGGCAGTACTTC.

V gene TRBV5-5 combines with J gene TRBJ1-3; D perhaps matches TRBD1 (5 bases). CDR1 and CDR2 (germline): SGHKS, YYEKEE (reference sequence). The CDR3 spans 17 residues. V was cut by 2 bases and J by 0 bases, with 15 bases left in between. CDR3 sequence: CASSFVSGHNSGNTIYF. DNA for the CDR3: TGTGCCAGCAGCTTCGTCAGTGGACACAACTCTGGAAACACCATATATTTT.

The chain joins TRBV9 to TRBJ2-1, with D unresolved. The CDR3 totals 13 residues. Trimming stripped 3 bases from V and 10 bases from J, with 14 bases between. The germline V gene has CDR1 SGDLS and CDR2 YYNGEE. The CDR3 DNA reads TGTGCCAGCAGCGCTGACTTCCCTTCCGAGCAGTTCTTC. It yields the protein CASSADFPSEQFF.

The J gene is TRBJ2-5, the V gene TRBV6-5; D may be TRBD1 (7 bases). CDR1 MNHEY and CDR2 SVGAGI come from the germline V gene. The CDR3 contains 15 residues. Trimming pared 5 bases from V and 5 bases from J, leaving 18 bases between. CDR3 loop: CASSPRWRGLETQYF. The DNA for the CDR3 is TGTGCCAGCAGTCCCCGGTGGAGGGGGCTGGAGACCCAGTACTTC.

This chain joins TRBV4-2 and TRBJ2-7; 7 positions match TRBD2. Germline V gene sequence: CDR1 LGHNA, CDR2 YNFKEQ. This CDR3 contains 15 residues. With V trimmed by 1 base and J by 5 bases, 8 bases remained unmatched. The CDR3 reads CASSQGGGSLNEQYF. CDR3 coding DNA: TGTGCCAGCAGCCAAGGGGGGGGGAGTTTGAACGAGCAGTACTTC.

The chain is built from TRBV24-1 and TRBJ2-1; tentatively, D is TRBD1 (6 bases). The CDR3 contains 14 residues. The germline V and J ends were trimmed by 4 bases and 7 bases, with 13 bases remaining between them. From germline, CDR1 is KGHDR and CDR2 SFDVKD. The CDR3, as DNA: TGTGCCACCAGTGAACAGGGCAGTCGGAATGAGCAGTTCTTC. This codes for CATSEQGSRNEQFF.

This chain joins TRBV11-2 and TRBJ1-4; D is unresolved. The V end was cut by 5 bases, the J end by 5 bases, with 9 bases between. Looked up from germline, CDR1 is SGHAT and CDR2 is FQNNGV. CDR3 length: 13 residues. The chain's CDR3 is CASSPPGNEKLFF. The CDR3 nucleotides read TGTGCCAGCAGCCCCCCGGGGAATGAAAAACTGTTTTTT. Together with reference TRBV11-2 and TRBJ1-4, the CDR3 gives the full variable domain: EAGVAQSPRYKIIEKRQSVAFWCNPISGHATLYWYQQILGQGPKLLIQFQNNGVVDDSQLPKDRFSAERLKGVDSTLKIQPAKLEDSAVYLCASSPPGNEKLFFGSGTQLSVL.

This sequence joins TRBV13 and TRBJ2-5; TRBD2 matches 12 bases. The CDR3 totals 16 residues. The germline gives CDR1 PRHDT, CDR2 FYEKMQ (reference sequence). J lost 5 bases, V lost 5 bases, and 9 bases had no gene match. The CDR3 loop reads CASSPSGGALGETQYF. DNA of the CDR3: TGTGCCAGCAGCCCTAGCGGGGGGGCCTTGGGGGAGACCCAGTACTTC.

The gene calls are TRBV19 and TRBJ1-3; 10 nucleotides align to TRBD1. V dropped 5 bases and J dropped 2; count of bases not matched to a gene: 3. The germline gives CDR1 LNHDA, CDR2 SQIVND (reference sequence). This CDR3 comprises 15 residues. CDR3 DNA sequence: TGTGCCAGTAGTGGGACAGGGGATGCTGGAAACACCATATATTTT. It is translated as CASSGTGDAGNTIYF. Full variable domain (rest looked up from reference TRBV19 and TRBJ1-3): DGGITQSPKYLFRKEGQNVTLSCEQNLNHDAMYWYRQDPGQGLRLIYYSQIVNDFQKGDIAEGYSVSREKKESFPLTVTSAQKNPTAFYLCASSGTGDAGNTIYFGEGSWLTVV.

V and J are TRBV12-5 and TRBJ2-1, with TRBD2 matching over 13 bases. V lost 5 bases, J lost 7 bases, and 5 bases stayed unmatched. The CDR3 spans 15 residues. Germline assignment: CDR1 LGHNT and CDR2 FRNRAP. CDR3 nucleotides: TGTGCTAGTGGTACCGGACTAGCGGGAGAGAATGAGCAGTTCTTC. Protein: CASGTGLAGENEQFF.

The chain employs TRBV5-1 and TRBJ1-6; perhaps TRBD1 as D (6 bases). Germline assignment: CDR1 SGHRS and CDR2 YFSETQ. This CDR3 has 18 amino acids. Trimming stripped 7 bases from V and 0 bases from J, with 20 bases between. CDR3 sequence (DNA): TGCGCCAGCCGTAACTTCAGGACAGAAAACTCCTATAATTCACCCCTCCACTTT. This codes for CASRNFRTENSYNSPLHF. The variable domain in full, completed from reference TRBV5-1 and TRBJ1-6, reads KAGVTQTPRYLIKTRGQQVTLSCSPISGHRSVSWYQQTPGQGLQFLFEYFSETQRNKGNFPGRFSGRQFSNSRSEMNVSTLELGDSALYLCASRNFRTENSYNSPLHFGNGTRLTVT.